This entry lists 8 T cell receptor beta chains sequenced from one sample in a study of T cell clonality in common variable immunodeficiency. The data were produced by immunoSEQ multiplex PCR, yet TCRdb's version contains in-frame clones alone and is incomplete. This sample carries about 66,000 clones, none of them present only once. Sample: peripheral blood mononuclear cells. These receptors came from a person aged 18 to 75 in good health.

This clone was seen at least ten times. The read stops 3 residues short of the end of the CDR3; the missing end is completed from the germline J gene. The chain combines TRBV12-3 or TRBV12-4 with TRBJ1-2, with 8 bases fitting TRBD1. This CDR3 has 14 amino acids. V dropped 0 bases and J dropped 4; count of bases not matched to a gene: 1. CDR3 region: CASSLATGVYGYTF. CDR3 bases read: TGTGCCAGCAGTTTAGCGACAGGGGTCTATGGC.

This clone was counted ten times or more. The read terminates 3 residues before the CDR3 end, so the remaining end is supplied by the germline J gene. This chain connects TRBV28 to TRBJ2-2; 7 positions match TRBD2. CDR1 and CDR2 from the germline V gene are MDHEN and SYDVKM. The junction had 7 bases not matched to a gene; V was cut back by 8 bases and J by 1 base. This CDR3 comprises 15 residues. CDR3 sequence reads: CASGPGGRNTGELFF. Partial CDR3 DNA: TGTGCCAGCGGGCCCGGGGGGAGGAACACCGGGGAG.

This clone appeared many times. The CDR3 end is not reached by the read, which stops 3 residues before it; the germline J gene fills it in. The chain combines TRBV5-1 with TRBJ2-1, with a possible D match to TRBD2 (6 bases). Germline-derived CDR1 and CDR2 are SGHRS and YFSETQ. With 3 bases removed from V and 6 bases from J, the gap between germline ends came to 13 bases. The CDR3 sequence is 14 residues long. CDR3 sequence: CASSSRDWSNEQFF. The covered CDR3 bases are TGCGCCAGCAGCTCCCGGGACTGGAGCAATGAG.

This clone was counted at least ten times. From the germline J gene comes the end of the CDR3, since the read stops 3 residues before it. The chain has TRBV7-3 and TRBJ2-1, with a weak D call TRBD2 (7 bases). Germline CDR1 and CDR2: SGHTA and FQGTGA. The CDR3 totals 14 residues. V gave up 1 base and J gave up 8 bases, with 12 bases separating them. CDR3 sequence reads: CASSLNTGGDEQFF. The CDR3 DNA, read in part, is TGTGCCAGCAGCTTAAATACGGGGGGCGATGAG.

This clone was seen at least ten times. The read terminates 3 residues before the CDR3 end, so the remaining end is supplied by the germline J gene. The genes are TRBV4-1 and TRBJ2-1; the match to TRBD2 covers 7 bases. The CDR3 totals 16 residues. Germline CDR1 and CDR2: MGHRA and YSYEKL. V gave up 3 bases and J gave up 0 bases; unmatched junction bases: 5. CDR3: CASSHLADVSYNEQFF. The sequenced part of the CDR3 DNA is TGCGCCAGCAGCCACCTAGCGGACGTCTCCTACAATGAG.

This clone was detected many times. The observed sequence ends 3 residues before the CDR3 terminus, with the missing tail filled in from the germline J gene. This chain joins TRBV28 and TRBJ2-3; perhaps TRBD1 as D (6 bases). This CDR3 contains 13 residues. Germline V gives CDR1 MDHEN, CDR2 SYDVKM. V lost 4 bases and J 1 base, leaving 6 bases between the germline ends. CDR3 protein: CASSSGGTDTQYF. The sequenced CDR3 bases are TGTGCCAGCAGTTCAGGGGGCACAGATACG.

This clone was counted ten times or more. The covered CDR3 bases are TGTGCCAGCAGCTTAGGGAGCGGGAGGGACACAGATACG. As protein: CASSLGSGRDTDT. The whole CDR3 sequence is CASSLGSGRDTDTQYF. The V and J genes are TRBV7-3 and TRBJ2-3; 10 nucleotides agree with TRBD2. The read comes to an end 3 residues before the CDR3 does, leaving the germline J gene to fill in the end. This CDR3 region has 16 residues. Germline assignment: CDR1 SGHTA and CDR2 FQGTGA. V was pared by 2 bases and J by 2 bases, with 4 bases of the junction left unmatched.

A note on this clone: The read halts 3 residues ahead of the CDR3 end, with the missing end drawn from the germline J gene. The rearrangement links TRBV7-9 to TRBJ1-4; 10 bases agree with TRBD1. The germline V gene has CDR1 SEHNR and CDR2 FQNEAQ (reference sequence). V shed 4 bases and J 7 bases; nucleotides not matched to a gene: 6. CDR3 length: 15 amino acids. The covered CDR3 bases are TGTGCCAGCAGCTCGGGACAGGGGATCGGTGAAAAA. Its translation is CASSSGQGIGEK. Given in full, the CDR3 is CASSSGQGIGEKLFF.